This T cell receptor (beta chain) emerged from a study of cytomegalovirus exposure and HLA in healthy donors. This PCR relied on a set of 60 Vbeta primers and 13 Jbeta primers. Generated by immunoSEQ multiplex PCR, the TCRdb table keeps only in-frame clones and is missing some. The sample comprises under 200,000 clones, around three quarters of which are singletons, and 2% to 2.5% rests with the top ten. Trimming removed 4 bases at V and 5 bases at J, with 17 bases between. Looked up from germline, CDR1 is SNHLY and CDR2 is FYNNEI. The CDR3 covers 16 residues. The sequenced sample was PBMCs. V gene TRBV2 combines with J gene TRBJ1-4; weak D call: TRBD1 (6 bases). The TCR originated in a young woman in good health and CMV-seropositive. This CDR3 reads CASSGDRGGGNEKLFF. The CDR3 DNA reads as TGTGCCAGCAGTGGGGACCGAGGGGGGGGAAATGAAAAACTGTTTTTT.